This is a list of T cell receptor beta chains from one sample in a study of radiotherapy plus CTLA-4 blockade in lung cancer. Sequencing used immunoSEQ multiplex PCR; TCRdb keeps in-frame clones, though not all of them. The sample consists of 130,000 or so clones, 75% to 90% of them appearing once. Here the sequenced sample was peripheral blood, taken from a patient treated with radiotherapy plus ipilimumab. These TCRs come from a human donor with non-small cell lung cancer that progressed on radiotherapy plus ipilimumab. CDR3s include the opening cysteine and the closing phenylalanine or tryptophan. D genes are given only for firm matches. Part of the rows lack a size; the others show once, few, many or a class for expanded clones.

abundance: -; j_gene: TRBJ2-7; v_gene: TRBV7-9; d_gene: -; CDR3nt: TGTGCCAGCAGCCTCACGACTGATCCGGGACAACTTTACGAGCAGTACTTC; CDR3aa: CASSLTTDPGQLYEQYF
abundance: -; j_gene: TRBJ2-2; v_gene: TRBV9; d_gene: TRBD2; CDR3nt: TGTGCCAGCAGCTTACGTCCTAGCGGGAGGAGCACCGGGGAGCTGTTTTTT; CDR3aa: CASSLRPSGRSTGELFF
abundance: -; j_gene: TRBJ2-3; v_gene: TRBV5-1; d_gene: TRBD2; CDR3nt: TGCGCCAGCAGGATAGCGGGAGAAGATACGCAGTATTTT; CDR3aa: CASRIAGEDTQYF
abundance: -; j_gene: TRBJ1-2; v_gene: TRBV15; d_gene: -; CDR3nt: TGTGCCACCAGCAGAGATAAGACAGGAAATGGCTACACCTTC; CDR3aa: CATSRDKTGNGYTF
abundance: -; j_gene: TRBJ1-1; v_gene: TRBV6-1; d_gene: -; CDR3nt: TGTGCCAGCAGTGAAAACCGGGACCGGGGGGGAGCTTTCTTT; CDR3aa: CASSENRDRGGAFF
abundance: -; j_gene: TRBJ1-5; v_gene: TRBV19; d_gene: TRBD1; CDR3nt: TGTGCCAGTAGTACGACAGGGTCCAACAGCAATCAGCCCCAGCATTTT; CDR3aa: CASSTTGSNSNQPQHF
abundance: once; j_gene: TRBJ2-1; v_gene: TRBV7-3; d_gene: -; CDR3nt: TGTGCCAGCAGCGATACTAGAGACAATGAGCAGTTCTTC; CDR3aa: CASSDTRDNEQFF
abundance: -; j_gene: TRBJ2-3; v_gene: TRBV7-3; d_gene: TRBD2; CDR3nt: TGTGCCAGCAGCTGGGGGACTAGCGGGAGCTCGCAGTATTTT; CDR3aa: CASSWGTSGSSQYF
abundance: -; j_gene: TRBJ2-4; v_gene: TRBV18; d_gene: TRBD1; CDR3nt: TGTGCCAGCTCGTCAGGGGGCGTCAAAAACATTCAGTACTTC; CDR3aa: CASSSGGVKNIQYF
abundance: -; j_gene: TRBJ2-1; v_gene: TRBV5-1; d_gene: TRBD2; CDR3nt: TGCGCCAGCAGCGGGGGACTACCAAACTCCTACAATGAGCAGTTCTTC; CDR3aa: CASSGGLPNSYNEQFF
abundance: once; j_gene: TRBJ1-5; v_gene: TRBV19; d_gene: -; CDR3nt: TGTGCCAGTAGTAGTCGGGGTGTCGAGCCGGGAAGCAATCAGCCCCAGCATTTT; CDR3aa: CASSSRGVEPGSNQPQHF
abundance: -; j_gene: TRBJ1-4; v_gene: TRBV9; d_gene: TRBD1; CDR3nt: TGTGCCAGCGGGGACAGGGGTGGGGATGAAAAACTGTTTTTT; CDR3aa: CASGDRGGDEKLFF
abundance: -; j_gene: TRBJ2-5; v_gene: TRBV2; d_gene: -; CDR3nt: TGTGCCAGCAGTGAGTTGGAGACCCAGTACTTC; CDR3aa: CASSELETQYF
abundance: -; j_gene: TRBJ1-4; v_gene: TRBV14; d_gene: -; CDR3nt: TGTGCCAGCAGCCAAGATAGGTGGGGGGCTGCTAATGAAAAACTGTTTTTT; CDR3aa: CASSQDRWGAANEKLFF
abundance: -; j_gene: TRBJ1-5; v_gene: TRBV4-2; d_gene: TRBD1; CDR3nt: TGTGCCAGCAGCCTAGTAGGGGGACAGGGCCGCCTGGGGCCCCAGCATTTT; CDR3aa: CASSLVGGQGRLGPQHF
abundance: -; j_gene: TRBJ2-7; v_gene: TRBV12-5; d_gene: -; CDR3nt: TGTGCTAGTGGCCTTGACGGTTACGAGCAGTACTTC; CDR3aa: CASGLDGYEQYF
abundance: -; j_gene: TRBJ1-4; v_gene: TRBV19; d_gene: -; CDR3nt: TGTGCCAGTAGTATTGGAGGAACGATTACTAATGAAAAACTGTTTTTT; CDR3aa: CASSIGGTITNEKLFF
abundance: -; j_gene: TRBJ2-3; v_gene: TRBV10-3; d_gene: -; CDR3nt: TGTGCCATCAGTGCAGAGACTACCCATACGCAGTATTTT; CDR3aa: CAISAETTHTQYF
abundance: -; j_gene: TRBJ1-5; v_gene: TRBV4-1; d_gene: -; CDR3nt: TGCGCCAGCAGCCACCCGGTCGGAGGGCAGCCCCAGCATTTT; CDR3aa: CASSHPVGGQPQHF
abundance: -; j_gene: TRBJ2-1; v_gene: TRBV11-2; d_gene: TRBD2; CDR3nt: TGTGCCAGCAGCCTACCGGGGGGTGAGCAGTTCTTC; CDR3aa: CASSLPGGEQFF
abundance: once; j_gene: TRBJ1-3; v_gene: TRBV11-3; d_gene: -; CDR3nt: TGTGCCAGCACCCCCGAGATGAGCTCTGGAAACACCATATATTTT; CDR3aa: CASTPEMSSGNTIYF
abundance: -; j_gene: TRBJ2-3; v_gene: TRBV5-1; d_gene: TRBD2; CDR3nt: TGCGCCAGCAGCTTGGCCGGGACTAGCGGGAGTAGTGGGAGCACAGATACGCAGTATTTT; CDR3aa: CASSLAGTSGSSGSTDTQYF
abundance: -; j_gene: TRBJ2-5; v_gene: TRBV7-3; d_gene: -; CDR3nt: TGTGCCAGCAGCCGCGGGCAAGAGACCCAGTACTTC; CDR3aa: CASSRGQETQYF
abundance: -; j_gene: TRBJ2-6; v_gene: TRBV5-1; d_gene: -; CDR3nt: TGCGCCAGCAGCTTGGTTGCTGGGGCCAACGTCCTGACTTTC; CDR3aa: CASSLVAGANVLTF
abundance: -; j_gene: TRBJ1-3; v_gene: TRBV5-6; d_gene: -; CDR3nt: TGTGCCAGCAGCCCACCGTTGACGGAAGGAAACACCATATATTTT; CDR3aa: CASSPPLTEGNTIYF
abundance: -; j_gene: TRBJ2-7; v_gene: TRBV29-1; d_gene: -; CDR3nt: TGCAGCGTTGCCCGGGACTCACCATACGAGCAGTACTTC; CDR3aa: CSVARDSPYEQYF
abundance: -; j_gene: TRBJ2-5; v_gene: TRBV5-6; d_gene: -; CDR3nt: TGTGCCAGCAGCTTGCCCCCCCGGAGAGAGACCCAGTACTTC; CDR3aa: CASSLPPRRETQYF
abundance: -; j_gene: TRBJ1-2; v_gene: TRBV2; d_gene: -; CDR3nt: TGTGCCAGCACCTTGTCACGCTATGGCTACACCTTC; CDR3aa: CASTLSRYGYTF
abundance: -; j_gene: TRBJ2-7; v_gene: TRBV18; d_gene: TRBD2; CDR3nt: TGTGCCAGCTCACCACCGAGTTTAGCGGGGGGACTTAGCGAGCAGTACTTC; CDR3aa: CASSPPSLAGGLSEQYF
abundance: -; j_gene: TRBJ1-2; v_gene: TRBV30; d_gene: TRBD1; CDR3nt: TGTGCCTGGACAGGGGGCAACTATGGCTACACCTTC; CDR3aa: CAWTGGNYGYTF
abundance: -; j_gene: TRBJ1-2; v_gene: TRBV2; d_gene: TRBD1; CDR3nt: TGTGCCAGCAGAGGACAGGGGGCGAGAATCTATGGCTACACCTTC; CDR3aa: CASRGQGARIYGYTF
abundance: -; j_gene: TRBJ2-3; v_gene: TRBV7-9; d_gene: -; CDR3nt: TGTGCCAGCAGCTTAGGGCCGGGGGATACGCAGTATTTT; CDR3aa: CASSLGPGDTQYF
abundance: -; j_gene: TRBJ2-7; v_gene: TRBV10-3; d_gene: TRBD2; CDR3nt: TGTGCCAACTCGGGAGGCAGCTCCTACGAGCAGTACTTC; CDR3aa: CANSGGSSYEQYF
abundance: once; j_gene: TRBJ2-2; v_gene: TRBV5-1; d_gene: -; CDR3nt: TGCGCCAGCGGGTCCAGTGTGGGGACCGGGGAGCTGTTTTTT; CDR3aa: CASGSSVGTGELFF
abundance: -; j_gene: TRBJ2-7; v_gene: TRBV6-5; d_gene: -; CDR3nt: TGTGCCAGCAGTTACTCTCGGGTCAGTTCCTACGAGCAGTACTTC; CDR3aa: CASSYSRVSSYEQYF
abundance: -; j_gene: TRBJ1-5; v_gene: TRBV7-8; d_gene: TRBD1; CDR3nt: TGTGCCAGCAGCTTTGAAGACAGGGCCAATCAGCCCCAGCATTTT; CDR3aa: CASSFEDRANQPQHF
abundance: once; j_gene: TRBJ2-6; v_gene: TRBV7-2; d_gene: -; CDR3nt: TGTGCCAGCAGCTTAGCGAGCTCCGGGAGCTCTGGGGCCAACGTCCTGACTTTC; CDR3aa: CASSLASSGSSGANVLTF
abundance: -; j_gene: TRBJ2-3; v_gene: TRBV18; d_gene: TRBD1; CDR3nt: TGTGCCAGCTCACCCACTGACAGGGGCCCAGATACGCAGTATTTT; CDR3aa: CASSPTDRGPDTQYF
abundance: once; j_gene: TRBJ1-1; v_gene: TRBV5-4; d_gene: -; CDR3nt: TGTGCCAGCAGCTTGTCTCATTCGGGGTTTGGCACTGAAGCTTTCTTT; CDR3aa: CASSLSHSGFGTEAFF
abundance: -; j_gene: TRBJ2-2; v_gene: TRBV2; d_gene: -; CDR3nt: TGTGCCAGCAGTGAAGATTATGGAGAGACCGGGGAGCTGTTTTTT; CDR3aa: CASSEDYGETGELFF
abundance: -; j_gene: TRBJ2-1; v_gene: TRBV29-1; d_gene: -; CDR3nt: TGCAGCGTGAAGACTGGCTCCTACAATGAGCAGTTCTTC; CDR3aa: CSVKTGSYNEQFF
abundance: -; j_gene: TRBJ2-1; v_gene: TRBV15; d_gene: -; CDR3nt: TGTGCCACCAGCAGAGATCTGAGGGCGTCCGTCTCCTACAATGAGCAGTTCTTC; CDR3aa: CATSRDLRASVSYNEQFF
abundance: -; j_gene: TRBJ1-3; v_gene: TRBV5-6; d_gene: -; CDR3nt: TGTGCCAGCAGCTTGGTGTCAAACCAGGCCTCTGGAAACACCATATATTTT; CDR3aa: CASSLVSNQASGNTIYF